This TCR beta chain was found in a study of T cell repertoires in ileal Crohn's disease. General study points: Compared with non-smokers, active smokers at surgery showed more clonal expansions. Every patient over 26.8% clonality showed endoscopic recurrence.

TCRB immunosequencing input was roughly 530 nanograms of biopsy DNA per sample. Profiled with immunoSEQ multiplex PCR; TCRdb holds only in-frame clones, not every one. The repertoire holds around 17,000 clones, with almost 90% as singletons. This CDR3 contains 15 residues. Germline V gene data show CDR1 as MNHEY and CDR2 as SVGAGI. Eligibility required adulthood, ileal or ileocolonic Crohn's disease and indicated ileocolonic resection. A note on this clone: What it recognizes is unknown. One end of the junction does not line up with germline, which may come from a read error.

This clonotype was obtained from an adult with Crohn's disease. Source material: ileal tissue. The chain couples TRBV6-5 to TRBJ1-6; D uncertain. CDR3 nucleotide sequence: TGCGCCAGCACGATCGAGAGCTCCTATAATTCACCCCTCCACTTT. Translating it yields CASTIESSYNSPLHF.